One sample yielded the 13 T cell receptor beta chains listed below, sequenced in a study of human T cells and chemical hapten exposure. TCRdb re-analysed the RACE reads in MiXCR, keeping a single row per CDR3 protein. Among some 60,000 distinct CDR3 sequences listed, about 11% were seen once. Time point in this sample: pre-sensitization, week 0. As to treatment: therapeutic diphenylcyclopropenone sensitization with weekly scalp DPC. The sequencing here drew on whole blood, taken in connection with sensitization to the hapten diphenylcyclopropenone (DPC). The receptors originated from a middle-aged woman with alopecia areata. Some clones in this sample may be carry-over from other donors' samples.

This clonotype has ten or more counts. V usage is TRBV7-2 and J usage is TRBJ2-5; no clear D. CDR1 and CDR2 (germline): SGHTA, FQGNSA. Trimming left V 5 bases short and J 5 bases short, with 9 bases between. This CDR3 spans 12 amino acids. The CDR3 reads CASSRPDETQYF. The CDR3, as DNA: TGTGCCAGCAGCCGACCGGACGAGACCCAGTACTTC.

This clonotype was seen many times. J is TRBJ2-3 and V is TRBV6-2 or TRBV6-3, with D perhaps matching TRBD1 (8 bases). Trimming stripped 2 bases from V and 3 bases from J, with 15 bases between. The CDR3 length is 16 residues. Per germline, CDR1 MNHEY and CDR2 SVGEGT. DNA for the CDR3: TGTGCCAGCAGTTACGGCGGGGGACAGGCTACAGATACGCAGTATTTT. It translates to CASSYGGGQATDTQYF.

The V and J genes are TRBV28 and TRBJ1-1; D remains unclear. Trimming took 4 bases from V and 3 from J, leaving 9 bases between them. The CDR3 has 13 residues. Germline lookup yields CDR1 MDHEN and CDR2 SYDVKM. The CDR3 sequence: CASSSGGHTEAFF. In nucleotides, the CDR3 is TGTGCCAGCAGTTCTGGAGGGCACACTGAAGCTTTCTTT.

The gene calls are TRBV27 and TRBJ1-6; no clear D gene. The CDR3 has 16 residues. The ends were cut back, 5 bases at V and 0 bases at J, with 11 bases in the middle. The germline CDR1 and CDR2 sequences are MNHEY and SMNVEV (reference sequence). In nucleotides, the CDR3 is TGTGCCAGCAGTCCCCGCGGGATCTCCTATAATTCACCCCTCCACTTT. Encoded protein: CASSPRGISYNSPLHF.

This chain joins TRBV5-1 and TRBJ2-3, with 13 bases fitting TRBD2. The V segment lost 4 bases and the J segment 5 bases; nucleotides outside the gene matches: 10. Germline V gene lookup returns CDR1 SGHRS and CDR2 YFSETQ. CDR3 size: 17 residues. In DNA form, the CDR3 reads TGCGCCAGCAGCCCTGGGAGACTAGCGGGAGGAGGAGATACGCAGTATTTT. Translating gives CASSPGRLAGGGDTQYF.

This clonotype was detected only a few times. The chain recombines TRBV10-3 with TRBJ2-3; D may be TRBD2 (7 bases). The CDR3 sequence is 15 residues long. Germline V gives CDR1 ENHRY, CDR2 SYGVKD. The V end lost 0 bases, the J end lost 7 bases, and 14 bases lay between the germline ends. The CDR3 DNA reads TGTGCCATCAGTGAGTCTCGCGGGGGCAGTCATACGCAGTATTTT. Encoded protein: CAISESRGGSHTQYF.

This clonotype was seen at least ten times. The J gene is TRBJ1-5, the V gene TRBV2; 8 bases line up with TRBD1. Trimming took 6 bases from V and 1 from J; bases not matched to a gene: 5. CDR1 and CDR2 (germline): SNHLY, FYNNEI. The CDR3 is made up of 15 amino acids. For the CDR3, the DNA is TGTGCCAGCAGCTGGACAGGGTTAAGCAATCAGCCCCAGCATTTT. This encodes CASSWTGLSNQPQHF.

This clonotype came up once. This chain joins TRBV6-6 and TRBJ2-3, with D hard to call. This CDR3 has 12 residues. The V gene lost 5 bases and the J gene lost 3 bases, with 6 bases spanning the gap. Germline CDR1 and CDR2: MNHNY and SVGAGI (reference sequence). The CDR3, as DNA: TGTGCCAGCAGTGCAACAACAGATACGCAGTATTTT. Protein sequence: CASSATTDTQYF.

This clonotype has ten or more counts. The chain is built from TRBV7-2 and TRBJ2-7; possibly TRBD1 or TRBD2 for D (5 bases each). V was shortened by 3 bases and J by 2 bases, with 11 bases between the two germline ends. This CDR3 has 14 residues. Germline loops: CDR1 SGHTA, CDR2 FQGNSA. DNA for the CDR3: TGTGCCAGCAGCTTGATGAGGGGCCCCTACGAGCAGTACTTC. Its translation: CASSLMRGPYEQYF.

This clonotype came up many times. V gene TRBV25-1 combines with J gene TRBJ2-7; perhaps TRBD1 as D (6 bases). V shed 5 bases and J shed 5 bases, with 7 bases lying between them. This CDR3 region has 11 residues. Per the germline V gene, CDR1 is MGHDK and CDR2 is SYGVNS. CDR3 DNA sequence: TGTGCCAGCAGTAGGGGGAACGAGCAGTACTTC. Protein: CASSRGNEQYF.

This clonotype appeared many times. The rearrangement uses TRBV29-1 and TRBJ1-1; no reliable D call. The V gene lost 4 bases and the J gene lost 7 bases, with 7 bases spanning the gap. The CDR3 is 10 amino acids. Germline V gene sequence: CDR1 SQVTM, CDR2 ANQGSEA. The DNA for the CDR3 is TGCAGCGTTGCACGGGTTGAAGCTTTCTTT. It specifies CSVARVEAFF.

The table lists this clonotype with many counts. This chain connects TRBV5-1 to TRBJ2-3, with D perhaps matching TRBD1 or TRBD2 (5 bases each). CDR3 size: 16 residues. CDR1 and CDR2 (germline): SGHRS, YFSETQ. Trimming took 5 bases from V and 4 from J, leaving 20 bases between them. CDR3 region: CASREGLVISADTQYF. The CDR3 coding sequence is TGCGCCAGCAGAGAGGGGCTGGTAATAAGCGCAGATACGCAGTATTTT. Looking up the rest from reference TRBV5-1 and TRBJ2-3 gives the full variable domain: KAGVTQTPRYLIKTRGQQVTLSCSPISGHRSVSWYQQTPGQGLQFLFEYFSETQRNKGNFPGRFSGRQFSNSRSEMNVSTLELGDSALYLCASREGLVISADTQYFGPGTRLTVL.

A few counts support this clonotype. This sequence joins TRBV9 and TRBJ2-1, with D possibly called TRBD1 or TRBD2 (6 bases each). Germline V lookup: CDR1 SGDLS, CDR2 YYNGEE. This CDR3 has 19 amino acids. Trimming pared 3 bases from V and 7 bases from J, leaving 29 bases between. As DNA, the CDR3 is TGTGCCAGCAGCGCCGGGCGGGACAAATTGGGGAGGATGGTGAATGAGCAGTTCTTC. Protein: CASSAGRDKLGRMVNEQFF.